One sample yielded the 24 T cell receptor beta chains listed below, sequenced in a study of beta chain features in type 1 diabetes. What was sequenced were expressed TCRB transcripts, since all of the isolated RNA had been reverse transcribed. The protocol was immunoSEQ multiplex PCR, while the TCRdb copy is restricted to in-frame clones and leaves out a portion. Altogether 330,000 or so clones are present, 14% being singletons, with the ten largest covering roughly 7%. Sequencing input: central memory CD4+ T cells from blood. The receptors come from a man between 25 and 39 years old in good health.

This clone was seen at least ten times. The rearrangement uses TRBV14 and TRBJ2-2; TRBD1 matches 7 bases. With 4 bases clipped from V and 5 bases from J, the junction kept 7 bases outside the gene matches. Germline V gene lookup returns CDR1 SGHDN and CDR2 FVKESK. The CDR3 covers 15 residues. The CDR3 protein is CASSLKAGGTGELFF. Here the CDR3 DNA reads TGTGCCAGCAGCCTGAAAGCAGGGGGAACCGGGGAGCTGTTTTTT.

As for this clone: The identical CDR3 is also encoded by other nucleotide sequences in the sample. The chain links TRBV7-8 to TRBJ2-2, with no clear D. Germline CDR1 reads SGHVS; CDR2 reads FQNEAQ. The V gene lost 4 bases and the J gene lost 0 bases, with 6 bases spanning the gap. CDR3 length: 14 amino acids. CDR3 coding DNA: TGTGCCAGCAGCTCCCGGCCGAACACCGGGGAGCTGTTTTTT. Translated: CASSSRPNTGELFF.

This chain joins TRBV6-6 and TRBJ2-1; D unresolved. V was clipped by 11 bases and J by 0 bases, with 8 bases between them. Germline V gene sequence: CDR1 MNHNY, CDR2 SVGAGI (reference sequence). The CDR3 is 12 amino acids. This CDR3 reads CASGSSYNEQFF. CDR3 in DNA: TGTGCCTCGGGCAGCTCCTACAATGAGCAGTTCTTC.

This clone was seen only a few times. The rearrangement joins TRBV7-2 to TRBJ1-3; D unclear. Germline CDR1 and CDR2: SGHTA and FQGNSA. The V end was cut by 5 bases, the J end by 4 bases, with 6 bases between. The CDR3 spans 12 residues. CDR3 sequence reads: CASSRHGNTIYF. CDR3 DNA sequence: TGTGCCAGCAGCCGCCACGGAAACACCATATATTTT.

The rearrangement uses TRBV6-1 and TRBJ2-1; 14 positions match TRBD2. Per the germline V gene, CDR1 is MNHNS and CDR2 is SASEGT. Trimming removed 6 bases from V and 15 bases from J; junction bases left unmatched: 7. CDR3 length equals 13 residues. In DNA, the CDR3 is TGTGCCAGCAGCTCGACTAGCGGGAGGGCGGTGTTCTTC. This gives the protein CASSSTSGRAVFF.

This clone showed up just a few times. The V and J genes are TRBV18 and TRBJ2-4; possible D gene TRBD2, 5 bases. Trimming cost V 4 bases and J 0 bases, with 13 bases left between them. The CDR3 loop spans 16 amino acids. Germline V gene lookup returns CDR1 KGHSH and CDR2 LQKENI. CDR3 residues: CASSLRTGIAKNIQYF. The CDR3 region has the DNA TGTGCCAGCTCACTGAGGACGGGGATAGCCAAAAACATTCAGTACTTC.

V and J are TRBV7-8 and TRBJ2-1; 11 bases line up with TRBD2. From germline, CDR1 is SGHVS and CDR2 FQNEAQ. V gave up 2 bases and J gave up 14 bases; unmatched junction bases: 5. The length of the CDR3 is 13 residues. For the CDR3, the DNA is TGTGCCAGCAGCTTAAATAGCGGGAGGGCCGAGTTCTTC. This gives the protein CASSLNSGRAEFF.

The V call is TRBV27, the J call TRBJ1-2; TRBD1 matches at 8 bases. The germline V gene has CDR1 MNHEY and CDR2 SMNVEV (reference sequence). This CDR3 spans 14 amino acids. V lost 6 bases, J lost 8 bases, and 11 bases stayed unmatched. Here the CDR3 DNA reads TGTGCCAGCAGCTCTGGACAGGGAAATCGGGGCTACACCTTC. Its protein product is CASSSGQGNRGYTF.

The J gene is TRBJ2-1, the V gene TRBV6-1; 10 bases fit TRBD2. The germline gives CDR1 MNHNS, CDR2 SASEGT. V gave up 4 bases and J gave up 9 bases; unmatched junction bases: 9. This CDR3 spans 15 amino acids. The CDR3 DNA follows: TGTGCCAGCAGTGGAACGAGCGGGAGGGCCGGTGAGCAGTTCTTC. Translated: CASSGTSGRAGEQFF.

CDR3 DNA: TGCGCCAGCAGCTCCACCGGGACAGGGGGTACCCGAACCTACAATGAGCAGTTCTTC. This sequence encodes CASSSTGTGGTRTYNEQFF. This rearrangement joins TRBV5-1 to TRBJ2-1, with 11 positions matching TRBD1. The CDR3 contains 19 residues. Trimming took 3 bases from V and 2 from J; bases not matched to a gene: 13. CDR1 and CDR2 (germline): SGHRS, YFSETQ.

There are a few counts of this clone. The chain combines TRBV10-1 with TRBJ2-1; 7 nucleotides match TRBD2. V shed 3 bases, J shed 8 bases, and the junction held 10 bases outside the gene matches. CDR3 length equals 15 residues. Germline V lookup: CDR1 WNHNN, CDR2 SYGVQD (reference sequence). The CDR3 nucleotides are TGCGCCAGCAGTGATCCGCTAGCGGCTCGGGATGAGCAGTTCTTC. Protein sequence: CASSDPLAARDEQFF.

The sample holds a few counts of this clone. The chain combines TRBV4-1 with TRBJ2-3; TRBD2 might be the D (5 bases). Deletions cut 1 base from V and 0 bases from J, with 11 bases between. Germline V lookup: CDR1 MGHRA, CDR2 YSYEKL. The CDR3 consists of 16 residues. The CDR3 DNA sequence: TGCGCCAGCAGCCAAGGGGCGGGTACTAGCACAGATACGCAGTATTTT. Translation: CASSQGAGTSTDTQYF.

The chain links TRBV27 to TRBJ2-7, with a possible D match to TRBD2 (5 bases). The CDR3 covers 13 residues. Trimming pared 5 bases from V and 7 bases from J, leaving 15 bases between. The germline gives CDR1 MNHEY, CDR2 SMNVEV (reference sequence). The CDR3 sequence: CASSEREREEQYF. The CDR3 region has the DNA TGTGCCAGCAGTGAAAGAGAGAGGGAGGAGCAGTACTTC.

A note on this clone: Other DNA variants within this sample encode the same CDR3. CDR3 sequence (DNA): TGTGCCAGTAGAGTAGCGGGGGCAGATACGCAGTATTTT. Translation: CASRVAGADTQYF. This rearrangement joins TRBV19 to TRBJ2-3, with TRBD2 matching over 9 bases. CDR3 length equals 13 residues. With V trimmed by 6 bases and J by 4 bases, 2 bases remained unmatched. Germline lookup yields CDR1 LNHDA and CDR2 SQIVND (reference sequence).

This clone occurred many times. V usage is TRBV15 and J usage is TRBJ2-1; no definite D call. CDR1 and CDR2 (germline): LNHNV, YYDKDF (reference sequence). This CDR3 contains 16 residues. Trimming cost V 5 bases and J 0 bases, with 14 bases left between them. CDR3 in amino acids: CATSLDSMSSYNEQFF. The CDR3 nucleotides read TGTGCCACCAGCCTCGACTCGATGAGCTCCTACAATGAGCAGTTCTTC.

This clone was found a few times. The gene calls are TRBV6-5 and TRBJ1-1; 9 bases agree with TRBD1. The length of the CDR3 is 14 residues. V lost 2 bases, J lost 8 bases, and 6 bases stayed unmatched. The germline CDR1 and CDR2 sequences are MNHEY and SVGAGI. The CDR3 DNA reads TGTGCCAGCAGTTACGGAGGGACAGGGTCCGAAGCTTTCTTT. Translating gives CASSYGGTGSEAFF.

The sample holds many counts of this clone. The J gene is TRBJ2-2, the V gene TRBV27; D perhaps matches TRBD1 (6 bases). Trimming shortened V by 2 bases and J by 7 bases, and 8 bases separated the two germline ends. Germline V lookup: CDR1 MNHEY, CDR2 SMNVEV (reference sequence). This CDR3 contains 13 residues. The CDR3 DNA reads as TGTGCCAGCAGTTTAAGGGGGAGCGGGGAGCTGTTTTTT. Encoded protein: CASSLRGSGELFF.

V usage is TRBV7-7 and J usage is TRBJ1-2, with D maybe TRBD1 (5 bases). Germline loops: CDR1 SSHAT, CDR2 FNYEAQ (reference sequence). CDR3 length: 13 residues. The V and J ends lost 5 bases and 5 bases respectively, with 12 bases between them. Written as DNA, the CDR3 is TGTGCCAGCAGCCCCCAGGGCAATTATGGCTACACCTTC. Translated: CASSPQGNYGYTF.

The chain is built from TRBV2 and TRBJ1-1; 8 nucleotides match TRBD1. J gave up 2 bases and V 4 bases, and 12 bases lay outside the gene matches. This CDR3 has 17 amino acids. Germline V gene sequence: CDR1 SNHLY, CDR2 FYNNEI. For the CDR3, the DNA is TGTGCCAGCAGTGGGCCTGACAGGGGATCTTCCAACACTGAAGCTTTCTTT. Protein product: CASSGPDRGSSNTEAFF.

This clone was picked up many times. The chain combines TRBV6-1 with TRBJ2-5; weak D call: TRBD2 (6 bases). This CDR3 has 14 amino acids. Trimming shortened V by 6 bases and J by 4 bases, and 15 bases separated the two germline ends. From germline, CDR1 is MNHNS and CDR2 SASEGT. The CDR3 spells CASSRTKTGETQYF. CDR3 coding DNA: TGTGCCAGCAGCCGGACTAAAACAGGAGAGACCCAGTACTTC.

The table lists this clone with a few counts. V and J are TRBV19 and TRBJ2-5; the match to TRBD1 covers 7 bases. V gave up 10 bases and J gave up 5 bases; unmatched junction bases: 13. Germline CDR1 and CDR2: LNHDA and SQIVND (reference sequence). The CDR3 extends over 14 amino acids. The CDR3 loop is CATSKTGIGETQYF. As DNA, the CDR3 is TGTGCCACTTCGAAGACAGGGATAGGGGAGACCCAGTACTTC.

This clone was seen more than once but under ten times. The rearrangement links TRBV19 to TRBJ1-2; 11 positions agree with TRBD1. The germline gives CDR1 LNHDA, CDR2 SQIVND (reference sequence). The CDR3 covers 13 residues. Trimming cost V 8 bases and J 8 bases; bases outside gene matches: 7. In DNA form, the CDR3 reads TGTGCCAGTTCGGACAGGGGGCAAGGAGGCTACACCTTC. Translated, it gives CASSDRGQGGYTF.

The rearrangement uses TRBV28 and TRBJ1-2; D is perhaps TRBD1 (6 bases). Trimming removed 8 bases at V and 2 bases at J, with 15 bases between. Germline V lookup: CDR1 MDHEN, CDR2 SYDVKM. This CDR3 is 14 amino acids long. Here the CDR3 DNA reads TGTGCCAGCTCCCTTGGCGGGGGCAACTATGGCTACACCTTC. It is translated as CASSLGGGNYGYTF.

The table lists this clone with a count of one. CDR3 DNA: TGTGCCAGCCGGCAGGGTAGTAGCAATCAGCCCCAGCATTTT. This sequence encodes CASRQGSSNQPQHF. This chain uses TRBV6-6 with TRBJ1-5; TRBD1 might be the D (5 bases). V shed 8 bases and J shed 0 bases, with 11 bases lying between them. The CDR3 is 14 residues long. Germline CDR1 is MNHNY and CDR2 is SVGAGI (reference sequence).